Sequencing of this T cell receptor (beta chain) was carried out in a study of cytomegalovirus exposure and HLA in healthy donors. TCRdb's table, derived via immunoSEQ multiplex PCR, lists solely in-frame clones and lacks some. This sample carries over 55,000 clones, approximately 96% of them seen once, and the ten largest clones take 0.85% to 1%. Trimming cost V 0 bases and J 5 bases, with 16 bases left between them. The CDR3 loop spans 15 amino acids. Per the germline V gene, CDR1 is SQVTM and CDR2 is ANQGSEA. This rearrangement joins TRBV29-1 to TRBJ2-5; tentatively, D is TRBD1 (5 bases). The TCR comes from a man aged 18 to 29 in good health and CMV-seronegative. Specimen: PBMCs. As DNA, the CDR3 is TGCAGCGTTGAAGATATCCCAGGGATGGTGGAGACCCAGTACTTC. Its protein product is CSVEDIPGMVETQYF.